These T cell receptor beta chains were read from a single sample in a study of blood T cell repertoires in COVID-19. Libraries were prepared by immunoSEQ multiplex PCR; TCRdb keeps only in-frame clonotypes and omits some of them. The sample contains about 300,000 clones, 89% of which appear only once. Sequencing used PBMCs or T cells enriched from blood (not recorded which). The receptor set was obtained from a woman aged 45-59 years who had been exposed to COVID-19. CDR3s include the opening cysteine and the closing phenylalanine or tryptophan. A D gene is named only where the DNA matches it firmly. Expanded clones are given a class, and other clones once, few, many or no size at all.

>TRBJ1-5|TRBD1|TRBV28|NA
CASSLQTGERSNQPQHF
TGTGCCAGCAGTTTACAAACAGGGGAGCGGAGCAATCAGCCCCAGCATTTT
>TRBJ1-2|NA|TRBV7-9|NA
CASSFPILENGYTF
TGTGCCAGCAGCTTCCCGATTTTGGAGAATGGCTACACCTTC
>TRBJ1-3|NA|TRBV29-1|NA
CSGASGVAGNTIYF
TGCAGCGGGGCCTCAGGGGTTGCGGGAAACACCATATATTTT
>TRBJ1-1|NA|TRBV7-9|NA
CASRHGTPDTEAFF
TGTGCCAGCAGACACGGGACACCTGACACTGAAGCTTTCTTT
>TRBJ2-1|NA|TRBV5-4|NA
CASTLRADYNEQFF
TGTGCCAGCACCTTACGAGCGGATTACAATGAGCAGTTCTTC
>TRBJ1-4|NA|TRBV28|NA
CASSLNEKLFF
TGTGCCAGCAGCCTGAATGAAAAACTGTTTTTT
>TRBJ1-2|TRBD1|TRBV27|NA
CASSPGTGRDYGYTF
TGTGCCAGCAGTCCCGGGACAGGGAGGGACTATGGCTACACCTTC
>TRBJ2-1|NA|TRBV3-1/TRBV3-2|NA
CASSQDYIIYNEQFF
TGTGCCAGCAGCCAAGACTATATTATATACAATGAGCAGTTCTTC
>TRBJ2-5|NA|TRBV28|NA
CASSFGLGQETQYF
TGTGCCAGCAGTTTTGGTCTAGGCCAAGAGACCCAGTACTTC
>TRBJ2-1|TRBD2|TRBV11-3|once
CASSPKGGAGGSYNEQFF
TGTGCCAGCAGCCCAAAAGGAGGAGCGGGGGGGTCCTACAATGAGCAGTTCTTC
>TRBJ2-3|NA|TRBV21-1|NA
CASIQHRDYVADTQYF
TGTGCCAGCATTCAACACCGGGACTATGTTGCAGATACGCAGTATTTT
>TRBJ1-1|NA|TRBV21-1|few
CASSKGTGPGTEAFF
TGTGCCAGCAGCAAGGGGACAGGGCCCGGCACTGAAGCTTTCTTT
>TRBJ1-2|TRBD1|TRBV10-3|NA
CAIRDRDAYGYTF
TGTGCCATCAGGGACAGGGACGCCTATGGCTACACCTTC
>TRBJ1-5|NA|TRBV19|NA
CASSFGVSQPQHF
TGTGCCAGTAGTTTCGGAGTGAGTCAGCCCCAGCATTTT
>TRBJ1-1|TRBD1|TRBV15|NA
CAIRDRRMMNTEAFF
TGTGCCATACGGGACAGGAGGATGATGAACACTGAAGCTTTCTTT
>TRBJ2-1|NA|TRBV14|NA
CASSQRFSGSYNEQFF
TGTGCCAGCAGCCAACGATTCTCAGGGTCCTACAATGAGCAGTTCTTC
>TRBJ1-5|NA|TRBV18|NA
CASSTGSWYQPQHF
TGTGCCAGCTCAACAGGGAGTTGGTATCAGCCCCAGCATTTT
>TRBJ2-7|NA|TRBV5-1|NA
CASSLSLEGYEQYF
TGCGCCAGCAGCTTGTCACTGGAGGGCTACGAGCAGTACTTC
>TRBJ1-6|NA|TRBV19|NA
CASAGGRTNSPLHF
TGTGCCAGTGCCGGGGGACGGACTAATTCACCCCTCCACTTT
>TRBJ2-2|TRBD1|TRBV5-5|NA
CASRPGTANTGELFF
TGTGCCAGCAGGCCCGGGACAGCGAACACCGGGGAGCTGTTTTTT
>TRBJ2-7|NA|TRBV4-1|few
CASSQVGGRLIYEQYF
TGCGCCAGCAGCCAAGTCGGGGGACGGCTGATATACGAGCAGTACTTC
>TRBJ2-7|NA|TRBV6-2/TRBV6-3|NA
CASSYRGIGQAYEQYF
TGTGCCAGCAGTTACCGGGGGATCGGGCAGGCCTACGAGCAGTACTTC
>TRBJ1-2|NA|TRBV5-6|NA
CASSPTGRVTGGYTF
TGTGCCAGCAGCCCCACGGGCCGGGTCACGGGGGGCTACACCTTC
>TRBJ1-6|TRBD1|TRBV27|NA
CATRQGAGYSPLHF
TGTGCCACAAGACAGGGGGCTGGGTATTCACCCCTCCACTTT
>TRBJ1-5|NA|TRBV18|NA
CASSLRHENSNQPQHF
TGTGCCAGCTCACTTCGACATGAAAATAGCAATCAGCCCCAGCATTTT
>TRBJ2-5|NA|TRBV5-1|NA
CASSSTGAPVTQYF
TGCGCCAGCAGCTCGACTGGGGCCCCGGTGACCCAGTACTTC
>TRBJ1-1|NA|TRBV18|NA
CASSPSSGILTEAFF
TGTGCCAGCTCACCTTCCTCCGGGATACTCACTGAAGCTTTCTTT
>TRBJ2-3|TRBD2|TRBV5-1|NA
CASSLGAGGTDTQYF
TGCGCCAGCAGCTTGGGAGCGGGGGGCACAGATACGCAGTATTTT
>TRBJ2-3|TRBD2|TRBV19|once
CATLGPSGGRDTQYF
TGTGCCACCCTAGGGCCTAGCGGGGGTAGAGATACGCAGTATTTT
>TRBJ1-5|TRBD1|TRBV11-3|NA
CASSSTGAQNQPQHF
TGTGCCAGCAGTTCCACAGGGGCCCAGAATCAGCCCCAGCATTTT
>TRBJ1-6|TRBD1|TRBV27|few
CASSQLRDRASPLHF
TGTGCCAGCAGTCAACTCCGGGACAGGGCTTCACCCCTCCACTTT
>TRBJ1-2|NA|TRBV6-5|once
CASRELYGYTF
TGTGCCAGCCGAGAACTCTACGGCTACACCTTC
>TRBJ1-3|NA|TRBV27|few
CASSSGHSGNTIYF
TGTGCCAGCAGTTCGGGTCACTCTGGAAACACCATATATTTT
>TRBJ2-1|NA|TRBV6-4|NA
CASSGQTGETYNEQFF
TGTGCCAGCAGTGGCCAGACAGGCGAAACCTACAATGAGCAGTTCTTC
>TRBJ1-3|NA|TRBV5-1|NA
CASSLVRISGNTIYF
TGCGCCAGCAGCTTGGTGCGGATCTCTGGAAACACCATATATTTT
>TRBJ2-7|TRBD1|TRBV3-1/TRBV3-2|few
CASSQEGTGASSYEQYF
TGTGCCAGCAGCCAAGAGGGGACAGGGGCGAGCTCCTACGAGCAGTACTTC
>TRBJ1-2|NA|TRBV6-5|once
CASSYRPGYNYGYTF
TGTGCCAGCAGTTACCGACCGGGGTATAACTATGGCTACACCTTC
>TRBJ2-7|NA|TRBV28|NA
CASSLTRDSSYEQYF
TGTGCCAGCAGCCTAACGCGGGACAGCTCCTACGAGCAGTACTTC
>TRBJ1-4|NA|TRBV2|NA
CASSSLGSREKLFF
TGTGCCAGCAGTTCCCTCGGGTCACGTGAAAAACTGTTTTTT
>TRBJ2-1|TRBD1|TRBV19|NA
CASSIPPGQGNEQFF
TGTGCCAGTAGTATCCCACCGGGACAGGGCAATGAGCAGTTCTTC
>TRBJ1-1|NA|TRBV10-3|few
CAISEWQDSEAFF
TGTGCCATCAGTGAGTGGCAGGACTCTGAAGCTTTCTTT
>TRBJ1-5|TRBD1|TRBV7-8|NA
CASSLGGGAFQPQHF
TGTGCCAGCAGCTTAGGAGGGGGCGCCTTCCAGCCCCAGCATTTT
>TRBJ2-2|NA|TRBV27|NA
CASSLLAGELFF
TGTGCCAGCAGTTTATTAGCCGGGGAGCTGTTTTTT
>TRBJ2-7|NA|TRBV5-6|NA
CASSKTGYEQYF
TGTGCCAGCAGTAAAACAGGCTACGAGCAGTACTTC
>TRBJ1-1|NA|TRBV6-5|few
CASSLDRNTEAFF
TGTGCCAGCAGTTTGGACAGGAACACTGAAGCTTTCTTT